The rows below give T cell receptor beta chains drawn from one sample of a study of T cell responses to AZD1222 COVID-19 vaccine. Only in-frame clones appear in the TCRdb table, and some are missing; sequencing was by immunoSEQ multiplex PCR. Counted here are 50,000 to 85,000 clones, 79% occurring once; the ten biggest clones make up more than 20%. This sample comprised peripheral blood, obtained on day 0 of MenACWY control vaccination. These receptors all come from an adult in good health. CDR3s include the opening cysteine and the closing phenylalanine or tryptophan. D genes are given only for firm matches. Only part of the rows carry a size: once, few, many, or a class if the clone is expanded.

clone size	D gene	V gene	J gene	CDR3 DNA	CDR3 protein
-	-	TRBV6-6	TRBJ1-2	TGTGCCAGCAGTTACGACGGGACACTCCACATCTATGGCTACACCTTC	CASSYDGTLHIYGYTF
-	TRBD2	TRBV3-1/TRBV3-2	TRBJ2-1	TGTGCCAGCAGCCCACTCTCAAGCGGGGTACTCTACAATGAGCAGTTCTTC	CASSPLSSGVLYNEQFF
-	TRBD1	TRBV5-1	TRBJ2-2	TGCGCCAGCAGCTCAAGCCAGGGGGTTTTCACCGGGGAGCTGTTTTTT	CASSSSQGVFTGELFF
many	-	TRBV7-3	TRBJ2-2	TGTGCCAGCAGCTTACGGCATTCGGCGGACACCGGGGAGCTGTTTTTT	CASSLRHSADTGELFF
-	TRBD2	TRBV7-2	TRBJ2-7	TGTGCCAGCAGCTTAACGGGACTAGCAAGCTACGAGCAGTACTTC	CASSLTGLASYEQYF
-	-	TRBV9	TRBJ2-2	TGTGCCAGCAGCTCCCGGGACAGTTTAGGGGGGGGAACGAGAACCGGGGAGCTGTTTTTT	CASSSRDSLGGGTRTGELFF
-	-	TRBV6-5	TRBJ1-1	TGTGCCAGCAGTTACTCGACAGCGATGAACACTGAAGCTTTCTTT	CASSYSTAMNTEAFF
-	TRBD1	TRBV2	TRBJ1-6	TGTGCCTCCGGGACAGGCCCTTCACCCCTCCACTTT	CASGTGPSPLHF
-	TRBD1	TRBV3-1/TRBV3-2	TRBJ1-6	TGTGCCAGCAGCCAAGGACAGGGAATAGGATCACCCCTCCACTTT	CASSQGQGIGSPLHF
-	-	TRBV5-1	TRBJ2-3	TGCGCCAGCAGCGATGCCAGAGGCGCAGATACGCAGTATTTT	CASSDARGADTQYF
-	-	TRBV20-1	TRBJ1-1	TGCAGTGCTAGTCGTCTACGTCAGGGTGAAGCTTTCTTT	CSASRLRQGEAFF
-	-	TRBV20-1	TRBJ1-1	TGCAGTGCTAGTCTTCACGTGAACACTGAAGCTTTCTTT	CSASLHVNTEAFF
once	TRBD1	TRBV5-1	TRBJ2-7	TGCGCCAGCAGCCCGTCTAGGGACAGGAGTGCTCACGAGCAGTACTTC	CASSPSRDRSAHEQYF
-	-	TRBV6-5	TRBJ1-2	TGTGCCAGCACCAACGGGGGGGGCGCCTATGGCTACACCTTC	CASTNGGGAYGYTF
few	TRBD2	TRBV7-6	TRBJ2-7	TGTGCCAGCAGCCCCGGACTAGCGGGCACCACCTACGAGCAGTACTTC	CASSPGLAGTTYEQYF
-	-	TRBV9	TRBJ2-7	TGTGCCAGCAGCGAGATCACCGTCGAACCTTTATACGAGCAGTACTTC	CASSEITVEPLYEQYF
-	TRBD1	TRBV11-2	TRBJ2-7	TGTGCCAGCAGCAACCTCAGGGGGCTGAGGGAGCAGTACTTC	CASSNLRGLREQYF
once	TRBD2	TRBV28	TRBJ2-3	TGTGCCAGCAGTTTGGGTCAAGCGGGAGCAGATACGCAGTATTTT	CASSLGQAGADTQYF
-	-	TRBV6-5	TRBJ1-1	TGTGCCAGCAGGACTTCTGGACAGACGAACACTGAAGCTTTCTTT	CASRTSGQTNTEAFF
-	-	TRBV10-2	TRBJ1-2	TGCGCCAGCAGTGATGGCTCGTTATCTATGAGCTACACCTTC	CASSDGSLSMSYTF
-	TRBD1	TRBV19	TRBJ2-1	TGTGCCAGTAGTACGCCCCGGGACAGGGCCAATGAGCAGTTCTTC	CASSTPRDRANEQFF
-	-	TRBV7-8	TRBJ2-5	TGTGCCAGCAGCTTATATCAGGGGTTAGAGACCCAGTACTTC	CASSLYQGLETQYF
-	-	TRBV18	TRBJ2-2	TGTGCCAGCTCACCACTACCATCTGTTCACCTCACCGGGGAGCTGTTTTTT	CASSPLPSVHLTGELFF
-	-	TRBV27	TRBJ2-1	TGTGCCAGCTCGAGGGTTGGGTTTAGCTCCTACAATGAGCAGTTCTTC	CASSRVGFSSYNEQFF
-	TRBD1	TRBV5-6	TRBJ1-4	TGTGCCAGCAGCGGTGGACAGGGGGCAACTAATGAAAAACTGTTTTTT	CASSGGQGATNEKLFF
-	TRBD2	TRBV5-4	TRBJ2-3	TGTGCCAGCAGCTCGGGACTAGCGGGAGGACTAGGCACAGATACGCAGTATTTT	CASSSGLAGGLGTDTQYF
-	TRBD1	TRBV19	TRBJ1-5	TGTGCCAGTACTACGGACAGGGAAGGGGTGCCCCAGCATTTT	CASTTDREGVPQHF
-	-	TRBV25-1	TRBJ1-5	TGTGCCAGCAGTACGGGTCCGGATAGCAATCAGCCCCAGCATTTT	CASSTGPDSNQPQHF
few	TRBD2	TRBV6-2/TRBV6-3	TRBJ2-1	TGTGCCAGCAGTTTACTAGCGGGAAACTACAATGAGCAGTTCTTC	CASSLLAGNYNEQFF
-	TRBD2	TRBV5-1	TRBJ2-1	TGCGCCAGCAGCCCCGGACTAGCGGGGAGGAATGAGCAGTTCTTC	CASSPGLAGRNEQFF
-	TRBD1	TRBV18	TRBJ2-3	TGTGCCAGCTCCCGGGGACAGGGGGCCTCAGATACGCAGTATTTT	CASSRGQGASDTQYF
-	-	TRBV12-3/TRBV12-4	TRBJ2-5	TGTGCCAGCAGTCTAAACCAAGAGACCCAGTACTTC	CASSLNQETQYF
-	-	TRBV9	TRBJ2-3	TGTGCCAGCAGCGTAGGGTCGGGGTACACAGATACGCAGTATTTT	CASSVGSGYTDTQYF
-	-	TRBV4-2	TRBJ2-1	TGTGCCAGCAGCCAAGGATCGTGGACAAGCTCCTACAATGAGCAGTTCTTC	CASSQGSWTSSYNEQFF
once	-	TRBV5-4	TRBJ2-3	TGTGCCAGCAGCTTGGGAGGTTTGAGGGGTCAAGCAGATACGCAGTATTTT	CASSLGGLRGQADTQYF
once	-	TRBV30	TRBJ1-1	TGTGCCTGGAGGGGAGGTGGCAGGGGCGCAGGGACTGAAGCTTTCTTT	CAWRGGGRGAGTEAFF
-	-	TRBV28	TRBJ1-2	TGTGCCAGCAGTTTGGACCTCGAGGATGGCTACACCTTC	CASSLDLEDGYTF
-	-	TRBV19	TRBJ2-7	TGTGCCAGTAGTAAAGCCCTTGGTTCTTACGAGCAGTACTTC	CASSKALGSYEQYF
few	-	TRBV9	TRBJ1-3	TGTGCCAGCAGCGTAGGGTTACCGGCAAACTCTGGAAACACCATATATTTT	CASSVGLPANSGNTIYF
-	-	TRBV30	TRBJ1-2	TGTGCCTGGAGTGTTGCAGGGACGTATGGCTACACCTTC	CAWSVAGTYGYTF
-	-	TRBV7-2	TRBJ2-2	TGTGCCAGCAGCTTAGCTGGCGTGGTATCGGCCGGGGAGCTGTTTTTT	CASSLAGVVSAGELFF
-	TRBD1	TRBV28	TRBJ2-7	TGTGCCAGCAGTACCCTCCTCCGGGACAGGGGGTACGAGCAGTACTTC	CASSTLLRDRGYEQYF
-	TRBD2	TRBV7-2	TRBJ2-1	TGTGCCAGCAGCCCTCCGGGAGGCCGCTACAATGAGCAGTTCTTC	CASSPPGGRYNEQFF
-	-	TRBV3-1/TRBV3-2	TRBJ1-2	TGTGCCAGCAGCCGGGCCCTTACCGGTGACTATGGCTACACCTTC	CASSRALTGDYGYTF
-	-	TRBV30	TRBJ1-5	TGTGCCTGGAGTTTAGGGGGAGATCAGCCCCAGCATTTT	CAWSLGGDQPQHF
-	-	TRBV19	TRBJ1-1	TGTGCCAGCGTGAGGGCGAACACTGAAGCTTTCTTT	CASVRANTEAFF
medium-sized	-	TRBV6-2/TRBV6-3	TRBJ1-5	TGTGCCAGCAGTTCCGACCCGACAGGTAGCAATCAGCCCCAGCATTTT	CASSSDPTGSNQPQHF
-	-	TRBV14	TRBJ1-6	TGTGCCAGCAGCCAAGATGGCCAGGGTTCACCCCTCCACTTT	CASSQDGQGSPLHF
-	TRBD1	TRBV10-2	TRBJ1-1	TGCGCCAGCAGTCAAACAGGGGGCGGGACTGAAGCTTTCTTT	CASSQTGGGTEAFF
once	TRBD1	TRBV14	TRBJ1-6	TGTGCCAGCAGCCGGACAGGGGAGTACTCACCCCTCCACTTT	CASSRTGEYSPLHF
-	TRBD1	TRBV2	TRBJ1-5	TGTGCCAGCAGTGAATTTACAGGGGTAGATCAGCCCCAGCATTTT	CASSEFTGVDQPQHF
-	TRBD2	TRBV11-2	TRBJ2-7	TGTGCCAGCAGCCCATCCGGGACTAGCTACGAGCAGTACTTC	CASSPSGTSYEQYF
-	-	TRBV30	TRBJ2-7	TGTGCCTGGAGTCGGGACGGTACCACTTCGGGCGAGCAGTACTTC	CAWSRDGTTSGEQYF
-	-	TRBV24-1	TRBJ2-1	TGTGCCACCAGTGATTTACAGGGCTTTGAGCAGTTCTTC	CATSDLQGFEQFF